This is a list of T cell receptor beta chains from one sample in a study of T cell clones after liver transplantation. Only in-frame clones appear in the TCRdb table, and some are missing; sequencing was by immunoSEQ multiplex PCR. The table records tens of thousands of clones, approximately 88% of them present only once. This specimen consisted of CD4+ T cells from blood, obtained before liver transplant. These receptors originate from a human donor who received a liver transplant. Each CDR3 is given with its conserved first and last residue. Fields, in order: CDR3 length, clone size, D gene, J gene, V gene, CDR3 protein, CDR3 DNA. D genes are given only for firm matches. Clone size is not always given. Where it is, it says once, few, many or a class for expanded clones.

length: 16; size: -; D: TRBD2; J: TRBJ2-1; V: TRBV5-1; CDR3: CASSLDGTSGSNEQFF; DNA: TGCGCCAGCAGCTTGGACGGGACTAGCGGGAGCAATGAGCAGTTCTTC
length: 15; size: once; D: -; J: TRBJ2-1; V: TRBV11-3; CDR3: CASSLALSGYNEQFF; DNA: TGTGCCAGCAGCTTAGCACTTAGCGGATACAATGAGCAGTTCTTC
length: 15; size: -; D: -; J: TRBJ1-2; V: TRBV7-2; CDR3: CASSLDPRPEGGYTF; DNA: TGTGCCAGCAGCTTAGACCCACGGCCGGAGGGCGGCTACACCTTC
length: 14; size: -; D: -; J: TRBJ2-2; V: TRBV28; CDR3: CASTQGANTGELFF; DNA: TGTGCCAGCACCCAGGGAGCGAACACCGGGGAGCTGTTTTTT
length: 14; size: -; D: TRBD2; J: TRBJ2-1; V: TRBV6-4; CDR3: CASSDAGGVGEQFF; DNA: TGTGCCAGCAGTGACGCCGGGGGGGTTGGTGAGCAGTTCTTC
length: 14; size: few; D: -; J: TRBJ1-4; V: TRBV21-1; CDR3: CASSKGDAWEKLFF; DNA: TGTGCCAGCAGCAAAGGGGATGCTTGGGAAAAACTGTTTTTT
length: 16; size: -; D: -; J: TRBJ2-3; V: TRBV12-2; CDR3: CASRLPGLGPTDTQYF; DNA: TGTGCAAGTCGCTTACCCGGGCTCGGTCCCACAGATACGCAGTATTTT
length: 18; size: -; D: -; J: TRBJ2-2; V: TRBV7-9; CDR3: CASSWAGEAGLNTGELFF; DNA: TGTGCCAGCAGCTGGGCCGGGGAGGCGGGACTCAACACCGGGGAGCTGTTTTTT
length: 13; size: -; D: -; J: TRBJ2-5; V: TRBV7-3; CDR3: CASSLGGQETQYF; DNA: TGTGCCAGCAGCTTAGGGGGACAAGAGACCCAGTACTTC
length: 13; size: medium-sized; D: -; J: TRBJ1-2; V: TRBV28; CDR3: CASNGPIKDGYTF; DNA: TGTGCCAGCAACGGGCCAATAAAGGATGGCTACACCTTC
length: 12; size: -; D: -; J: TRBJ1-4; V: TRBV7-9; CDR3: CASSSGYGELFF; DNA: TGTGCCAGCAGCTCGGGTTACGGAGAACTGTTTTTT
length: 10; size: -; D: -; J: TRBJ1-2; V: TRBV20-1; CDR3: CSARFYGYTF; DNA: TGCAGTGCTAGATTCTATGGCTACACCTTC
length: 15; size: -; D: -; J: TRBJ2-1; V: TRBV4-3; CDR3: CASSQVSGVANEQFF; DNA: TGCGCCAGCAGCCAAGTCTCGGGAGTCGCCAATGAGCAGTTCTTC
length: 15; size: -; D: TRBD1; J: TRBJ1-5; V: TRBV6-6; CDR3: CASSNRQGRDQPQHF; DNA: TGTGCCAGCAGTAACAGACAGGGTCGGGATCAGCCCCAGCATTTT
length: 14; size: -; D: TRBD2; J: TRBJ2-4; V: TRBV5-1; CDR3: CASSPREGKNIQYF; DNA: TGCGCCAGCAGCCCAAGGGAGGGCAAAAACATTCAGTACTTC
length: 15; size: -; D: -; J: TRBJ1-1; V: TRBV5-4; CDR3: CASSLGWIMNTEAFF; DNA: TGTGCCAGCAGCTTGGGGTGGATCATGAACACTGAAGCTTTCTTT
length: 19; size: -; D: TRBD2; J: TRBJ2-2; V: TRBV28; CDR3: CASSPSRRASGRSAGELFF; DNA: TGTGCCAGCAGTCCGTCTCGAAGGGCTAGCGGGAGATCCGCCGGGGAGCTGTTTTTT
length: 16; size: once; D: TRBD1; J: TRBJ2-7; V: TRBV19; CDR3: CASSQKGGQGAYEQYF; DNA: TGTGCCAGTAGCCAAAAGGGGGGACAGGGGGCCTACGAGCAGTACTTC
length: 14; size: few; D: -; J: TRBJ1-1; V: TRBV7-3; CDR3: CASSLNAVNTEAFF; DNA: TGTGCCAGCAGCTTGAATGCTGTGAACACTGAAGCTTTCTTT
length: 15; size: -; D: -; J: TRBJ2-7; V: TRBV5-5; CDR3: CASSRTGTRGYEQYF; DNA: TGTGCCAGCAGCCGGACCGGGACCCGAGGTTACGAGCAGTACTTC
length: 13; size: -; D: -; J: TRBJ2-7; V: TRBV5-1; CDR3: CASSLGTFDEQYF; DNA: TGCGCCAGCAGCTTGGGGACATTCGACGAGCAGTACTTC
length: 14; size: -; D: -; J: TRBJ2-5; V: TRBV6-5; CDR3: CASRSNRVGETQYF; DNA: TGTGCCAGCAGAAGCAACAGGGTCGGAGAGACCCAGTACTTC
length: 16; size: -; D: TRBD2; J: TRBJ2-7; V: TRBV15; CDR3: CATSPRTSGRAGEQYF; DNA: TGTGCCACCAGCCCACGGACTAGCGGGAGGGCCGGCGAGCAGTACTTC
length: 14; size: -; D: TRBD1; J: TRBJ2-7; V: TRBV6-5; CDR3: CASSAPGGWDEQYF; DNA: TGTGCCAGCAGTGCACCAGGGGGCTGGGACGAGCAGTACTTC
length: 16; size: once; D: -; J: TRBJ2-4; V: TRBV28; CDR3: CASSPQQGGSKNIQYF; DNA: TGTGCCAGCAGCCCGCAGCAGGGCGGGTCCAAAAACATTCAGTACTTC
length: 16; size: -; D: -; J: TRBJ1-6; V: TRBV5-4; CDR3: CASSLDSGVRSSPLHF; DNA: TGTGCCAGCAGCTTGGACTCAGGGGTGAGGAGCTCACCCCTCCACTTT
length: 14; size: -; D: TRBD2; J: TRBJ2-1; V: TRBV4-3; CDR3: CASQSGAGYNEQFF; DNA: TGCGCCAGCCAGAGCGGGGCTGGGTACAATGAGCAGTTCTTC
length: 13; size: -; D: -; J: TRBJ2-5; V: TRBV7-9; CDR3: CASSFTHQETQYF; DNA: TGTGCCAGCAGCTTCACCCACCAAGAGACCCAGTACTTC
length: 14; size: -; D: -; J: TRBJ1-4; V: TRBV9; CDR3: CASSVPGDHEKLFF; DNA: TGTGCCAGCAGCGTCCCCGGGGATCATGAAAAACTGTTTTTT
length: 15; size: once; D: -; J: TRBJ1-4; V: TRBV4-2; CDR3: CASSYSTGRPGELFF; DNA: TGTGCCAGCAGCTACTCGACAGGACGGCCAGGGGAACTGTTTTTT
length: 13; size: -; D: -; J: TRBJ1-1; V: TRBV6-4; CDR3: CASSQGRGTEAFF; DNA: TGTGCCAGCAGTCAGGGACGCGGCACTGAAGCTTTCTTT
length: 16; size: -; D: TRBD1; J: TRBJ2-3; V: TRBV19; CDR3: CASSNLRTGNPDTQYF; DNA: TGTGCCAGTAGTAACCTTCGGACAGGGAATCCGGATACGCAGTATTTT
length: 13; size: -; D: -; J: TRBJ1-1; V: TRBV29-1; CDR3: CSVSQEADTEAFF; DNA: TGCAGCGTTTCACAGGAGGCGGACACTGAAGCTTTCTTT
length: 18; size: -; D: -; J: TRBJ1-5; V: TRBV18; CDR3: CASSIETSPLYSNQPQHF; DNA: TGTGCCAGCTCTATAGAGACTAGCCCACTTTATAGCAATCAGCCCCAGCATTTT
length: 14; size: -; D: -; J: TRBJ1-1; V: TRBV6-5; CDR3: CASSNGEGGGSAFF; DNA: TGTGCCAGCAGCAACGGAGAGGGGGGTGGGTCAGCTTTCTTT
length: 16; size: -; D: TRBD2; J: TRBJ2-3; V: TRBV7-6; CDR3: CASSLSGGRITDTQYF; DNA: TGTGCCAGCAGCTTGTCGGGGGGGAGGATCACAGATACGCAGTATTTT
length: 16; size: -; D: TRBD2; J: TRBJ2-3; V: TRBV29-1; CDR3: CSVVVSGRPSTDTQYF; DNA: TGCAGCGTTGTTGTTAGCGGGAGGCCTAGCACAGATACGCAGTATTTT
length: 16; size: -; D: -; J: TRBJ2-1; V: TRBV11-2; CDR3: CASSPEGGSHYNEQFF; DNA: TGTGCCAGCAGCCCCGAGGGGGGCAGCCACTACAATGAGCAGTTCTTC
length: 17; size: -; D: TRBD1; J: TRBJ1-2; V: TRBV7-3; CDR3: CASSSRVYRGLDYGYTF; DNA: TGTGCCAGCAGCTCCAGGGTGTACAGGGGGCTTGACTATGGCTACACCTTC
length: 13; size: -; D: -; J: TRBJ1-1; V: TRBV5-5; CDR3: CASSLNMNTEAFF; DNA: TGTGCCAGCAGCTTAAATATGAACACTGAAGCTTTCTTT